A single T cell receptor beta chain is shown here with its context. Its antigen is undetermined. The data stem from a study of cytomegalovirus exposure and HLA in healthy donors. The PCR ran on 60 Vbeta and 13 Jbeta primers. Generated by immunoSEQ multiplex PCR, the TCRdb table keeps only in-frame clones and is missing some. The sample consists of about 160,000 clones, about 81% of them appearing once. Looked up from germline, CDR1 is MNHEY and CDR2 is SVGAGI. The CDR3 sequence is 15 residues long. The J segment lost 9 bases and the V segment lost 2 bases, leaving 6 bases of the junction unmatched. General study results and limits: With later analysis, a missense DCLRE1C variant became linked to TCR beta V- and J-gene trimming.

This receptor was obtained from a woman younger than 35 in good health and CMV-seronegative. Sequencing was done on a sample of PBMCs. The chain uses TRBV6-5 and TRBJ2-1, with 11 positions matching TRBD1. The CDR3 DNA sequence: TGTGCCAGCAGTTACGCCGGACAGGGGGCATTTGAGCAGTTCTTC. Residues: CASSYAGQGAFEQFF.